This TCR beta chain was found in a study of blood T cell repertoires in COVID-19. Profiled with immunoSEQ multiplex PCR; TCRdb holds only in-frame clones, not every one. The table includes about 300,000 clones, around 84% detected once. The sample consisted of PBMCs or T cells enriched from blood (not recorded which). The clonotype comes from a man aged 25 to 45 who had recovered from COVID-19.

CDR3 loop: CASSQDVGQRNTIYF. The CDR3 DNA sequence: TGCGCCAGCAGCCAAGATGTGGGGCAGAGAAACACCATATATTTT. The chain joins TRBV4-1 to TRBJ1-3; weak D call: TRBD1 (5 bases). The CDR3 length is 15 residues. Germline V gene lookup returns CDR1 MGHRA and CDR2 YSYEKL. Deletions cut 0 bases from V and 5 bases from J, with 11 bases between.